Listed below are T cell receptor beta chains from one sample, sequenced in a study of T cell repertoires in aging, cancer and after chemotherapy. One entry per CDR3 protein, called by TCRdb with MiXCR from the multiplex PCR reads. The table includes around 17,000 distinct CDR3 sequences, 50% detected once. The sequenced sample was blood. The receptors were gathered from a human donor in good health. Each CDR3 is given with its conserved first and last residue. The order of the fields is D gene, J gene, clone size, V gene, CDR3 protein, CDR3 DNA. The D gene is left open where the match is weak. Rows may omit the clone size; those that give it use once, few, many or a size class.

TRBD1,TRBJ2-2,-,TRBV30,CAWSGGTGALGELFF,TGTGCCTGGAGTGGCGGGACAGGGGCTCTCGGGGAGCTGTTTTTT
-,TRBJ1-2,-,TRBV11-1,CASSLGGAGGYTF,TGTGCCAGCAGCTTGGGGGGCGCGGGTGGCTACACCTTC
-,TRBJ2-6,medium-sized,TRBV29-1,CSVRWRAARPQNSGANVLTF,TGCAGCGTCAGGTGGCGGGCAGCCAGGCCCCAGAATTCTGGGGCCAACGTCCTGACTTTC
-,TRBJ2-5,few,TRBV24-1,CATSDGSYGETQYF,TGTGCCACCAGTGACGGGTCTTACGGTGAGACCCAGTACTTC
TRBD1,TRBJ2-1,-,TRBV19,CASGDRGKYNEQFF,TGTGCCAGTGGGGACAGGGGGAAGTACAATGAGCAGTTCTTC
-,TRBJ1-2,-,TRBV19,CASSFLGSFGTNYGYTF,TGTGCCAGTAGTTTTCTTGGGAGTTTTGGCACTAACTATGGCTACACCTTC
-,TRBJ2-1,few,TRBV19,CASSIHKGDNEQFF,TGTGCCAGTAGTATTCACAAGGGGGACAATGAGCAGTTCTTC
-,TRBJ2-7,-,TRBV27,CASSSKAGSSYEQYF,TGTGCCAGCAGCTCGAAAGCAGGGAGCTCCTACGAGCAGTACTTC
TRBD2,TRBJ2-7,-,TRBV19,CASSIGWASGFYEQYF,TGTGCCAGTAGTATCGGCTGGGCTAGCGGTTTCTACGAGCAGTACTTC
-,TRBJ2-4,-,TRBV10-3,CAISEGDLRDIQYF,TGTGCCATCAGTGAGGGAGATTTACGGGACATTCAGTACTTC
-,TRBJ2-7,few,TRBV5-6,CASSSRVGEQYF,TGTGCCAGCAGCTCCAGGGTGGGAGAGCAGTACTTC
TRBD1,TRBJ1-6,-,TRBV6-1,CASSEAGTGFRQALHF,TGTGCCAGCAGTGAAGCAGGGACAGGGTTCCGTCAAGCCCTCCACTTT
-,TRBJ2-5,-,TRBV13,CASSYGAEETQYF,TGTGCCAGCAGCTACGGCGCGGAAGAGACCCAGTACTTC
TRBD1,TRBJ2-5,-,TRBV29-1,CSVGRDRGGKTQYF,TGCAGCGTTGGCCGGGACAGGGGTGGAAAGACCCAGTACTTC
-,TRBJ1-1,-,TRBV13,CASSPPRLGGLPEAFF,TGTGCCAGCAGCCCACCACGACTGGGGGGCCTGCCTGAAGCTTTCTTT
TRBD2,TRBJ2-7,-,TRBV13,CASSLTGTSRSYEQYF,TGTGCCAGCAGCTTAACCGGGACTAGCCGGTCCTACGAGCAGTACTTC
TRBD2,TRBJ2-1,-,TRBV6-4,CASSDREGEQFF,TGTGCCAGCAGTGACCGGGAGGGTGAGCAGTTCTTC
-,TRBJ2-3,-,TRBV6-5,CASSEALAVGVNTQYF,TGTGCCAGCAGTGAAGCGCTGGCGGTGGGCGTTAATACGCAGTATTTT
TRBD2,TRBJ2-2,-,TRBV15,CATSRLAGGTGELFF,TGTGCCACCAGCAGGCTAGCGGGAGGGACCGGGGAGCTGTTTTTT
TRBD1,TRBJ2-7,few,TRBV6-5,CASRGTGGYEQYF,TGTGCCAGCAGGGGGACAGGGGGATACGAGCAGTACTTC
-,TRBJ2-7,-,TRBV6-6,CASSYEYEQYF,TGTGCCAGCAGTTATGAATACGAGCAGTACTTC
-,TRBJ2-5,-,TRBV7-2,CASSSQPGETQYF,TGTGCCAGCAGCTCCCAACCGGGGGAGACCCAGTACTTC
-,TRBJ2-2,-,TRBV5-5,CASSGVGTSISTGELFF,TGTGCCAGCAGCGGGGTTGGGACGAGCATCAGCACCGGGGAGCTGTTTTTT
-,TRBJ2-1,-,TRBV6-4,CASSDVSEAEQFF,TGTGCCAGCAGTGACGTAAGCGAGGCTGAGCAGTTCTTC
-,TRBJ1-6,-,TRBV30,CAWSTSREEPLHF,TGTGCCTGGAGTACCAGTAGGGAGGAACCCCTCCACTTT
-,TRBJ2-2,-,TRBV6-4,CASSDSGHTGELFF,TGTGCCAGCAGTGACTCCGGACACACCGGGGAGCTGTTTTTT
-,TRBJ1-2,-,TRBV27,CASSLGRNYYGYTF,TGTGCCAGCAGTCTGGGACGAAACTACTATGGCTACACCTTC
-,TRBJ2-5,few,TRBV5-4,CASSLESLGTQYF,TGTGCCAGCAGCTTGGAGAGCCTCGGGACCCAGTACTTC
-,TRBJ2-1,few,TRBV7-2,CASSFIRAGRSNEQFF,TGTGCCAGCAGCTTCATACGGGCAGGGAGGAGCAATGAGCAGTTCTTC
TRBD2,TRBJ2-7,-,TRBV5-5,CASSRLAEQYF,TGTGCCAGCAGCCGACTAGCCGAGCAGTACTTC
TRBD2,TRBJ2-7,-,TRBV6-4,CASSDAAGTSGAYEQYF,TGTGCCAGCAGTGACGCGGCAGGGACTAGCGGCGCCTACGAGCAGTACTTC
-,TRBJ1-1,-,TRBV29-1,CSVFGQRNTEAFF,TGCAGCGTTTTTGGACAGCGGAACACTGAAGCTTTCTTT
TRBD1,TRBJ2-5,-,TRBV19,CASNPGGQPQYF,TGTGCCAGCAACCCAGGGGGTCAGCCCCAGTACTTC
-,TRBJ2-2,-,TRBV6-5,CASQPANTGELFF,TGTGCCAGCCAACCTGCGAACACCGGGGAGCTGTTTTTT
-,TRBJ2-1,-,TRBV5-6,CASSQDTSSYNEQFF,TGTGCCAGCAGTCAGGACACCAGCTCCTACAATGAGCAGTTCTTC
TRBD1,TRBJ1-4,-,TRBV19,CASSMGLGTGYEKLFF,TGTGCCAGTAGTATGGGCCTTGGGACAGGGTATGAAAAACTGTTTTTT
TRBD2,TRBJ2-7,-,TRBV6-1,CASIQLAGLAFYEQYF,TGTGCCAGCATTCAACTAGCGGGACTAGCTTTCTACGAGCAGTACTTC
-,TRBJ2-3,-,TRBV19,CASSAGYTQYF,TGTGCCAGTAGTGCTGGATATACGCAGTATTTT
TRBD1,TRBJ2-2,-,TRBV30,CAWGQGAPGELFF,TGTGCCTGGGGACAGGGGGCGCCCGGGGAGCTGTTTTTT
-,TRBJ2-7,-,TRBV29-1,CSRELQGGEQYF,TGCAGCAGGGAACTACAGGGCGGCGAGCAGTACTTC
-,TRBJ2-4,-,TRBV11-1,CASSLVGGKNIQYF,TGTGCCAGCAGCTTAGTTGGAGGCAAAAACATTCAGTACTTC
-,TRBJ1-4,few,TRBV18,CASSPQGSGNEKLFF,TGTGCCAGCTCACCGCAGGGGTCGGGTAATGAAAAACTGTTTTTT
-,TRBJ2-3,-,TRBV5-6,CASSLWGAIRDTQYF,TGTGCCAGCAGCCTATGGGGGGCAATACGAGATACGCAGTATTTT
TRBD1,TRBJ2-3,few,TRBV6-1,CASSEAQTGWTDTQYF,TGTGCCAGCAGTGAAGCGCAGACAGGGTGGACAGATACGCAGTATTTT
-,TRBJ1-2,-,TRBV6-5,CASSYTGAGYTF,TGTGCCAGCAGTTACACGGGGGCGGGCTACACCTTC
TRBD1,TRBJ2-2,medium-sized,TRBV13,CASSLSLGTDNTGELFF,TGTGCCAGCAGCTTATCCCTCGGGACAGATAACACCGGGGAGCTGTTTTTT
-,TRBJ2-7,-,TRBV13,CASSLDPYEQYF,TGTGCCAGCAGCTTAGACCCCTACGAGCAGTACTTC
-,TRBJ2-1,-,TRBV5-6,CASSLVAGLSYNEQFF,TGTGCCAGCAGCTTGGTGGCGGGGCTCTCCTACAATGAGCAGTTCTTC
-,TRBJ2-3,-,TRBV18,CASSPIDTQYF,TGTGCCAGCTCACCAATAGATACGCAGTATTTT
-,TRBJ2-2,-,TRBV6-4,CASSGLTGELFF,TGTGCCAGCAGTGGCCTCACCGGGGAGCTGTTTTTT
-,TRBJ2-3,-,TRBV19,CASSIGGTGADTQYF,TGTGCCAGTAGTATCGGGGGGACAGGCGCCGATACGCAGTATTTT